This T cell receptor beta chain was identified in a study of blood T cell repertoires in COVID-19. Study background: PBMCs, B-cell-depleted T cells, or T cells provided the cDNA or gDNA that made up the material.

In the original workflow: Cell counts per sample came from amplifying reference gene primers. TCRdb's copy holds only in-frame clones and misses some; the assay was immunoSEQ multiplex PCR. From that table come the V and J calls and clone size; the DNA was used to work out D and trimming. Among roughly 360,000 clones listed, 70% to 90% were seen once. The ends lost 4 bases at V and 5 bases at J; junction bases unmatched: 5. The CDR3 is 15 amino acids. Per the germline V gene, CDR1 is PRHDT and CDR2 is FYEKMQ (reference sequence). The rearrangement uses TRBV13 and TRBJ2-3; 11 bases are a match to TRBD2. Sequences were obtained from PBMCs or T cells enriched from blood (not recorded which). This receptor was taken from a man aged 25 to 45 who had recovered from COVID-19. The CDR3 sequence is CASSYSGGAGDTQYF. The DNA of the CDR3 is TGTGCCAGCAGCTATAGCGGGGGGGCAGGAGATACGCAGTATTTT.